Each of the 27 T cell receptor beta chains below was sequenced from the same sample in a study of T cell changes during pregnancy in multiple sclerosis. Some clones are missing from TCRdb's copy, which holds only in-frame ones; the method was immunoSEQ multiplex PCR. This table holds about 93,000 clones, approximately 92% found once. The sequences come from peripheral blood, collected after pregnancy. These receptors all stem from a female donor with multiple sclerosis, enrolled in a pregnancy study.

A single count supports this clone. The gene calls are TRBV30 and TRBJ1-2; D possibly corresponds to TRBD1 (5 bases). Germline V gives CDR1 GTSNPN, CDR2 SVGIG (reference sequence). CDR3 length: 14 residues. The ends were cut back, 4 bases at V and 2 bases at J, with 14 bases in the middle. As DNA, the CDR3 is TGTGCCTGGACCCCCCCAGGGTCAAACTATGGCTACACCTTC. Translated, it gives CAWTPPGSNYGYTF.

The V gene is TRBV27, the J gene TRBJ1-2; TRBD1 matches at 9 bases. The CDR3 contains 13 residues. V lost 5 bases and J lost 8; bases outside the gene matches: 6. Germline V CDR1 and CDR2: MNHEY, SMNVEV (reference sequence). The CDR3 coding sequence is TGTGCCAGCAGTAAACAGGGGGCTGGGGGCTACACCTTC. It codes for CASSKQGAGGYTF.

DNA of the CDR3: TGTGCCCTGACTAGCGGGGCTTACAATGAGCAGTTCTTC. Amino acids: CALTSGAYNEQFF. The chain employs TRBV30 and TRBJ2-1; TRBD2 agrees at 11 bases. Germline CDR1 is GTSNPN and CDR2 is SVGIG (reference sequence). The junction had 4 bases not matched to a gene; V was cut back by 8 bases and J by 4 bases. The CDR3 is made up of 13 amino acids.

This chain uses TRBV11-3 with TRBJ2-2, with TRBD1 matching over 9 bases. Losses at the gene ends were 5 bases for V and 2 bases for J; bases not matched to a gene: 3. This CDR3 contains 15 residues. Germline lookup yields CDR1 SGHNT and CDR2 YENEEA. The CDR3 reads CASSPTGGNTGELFF. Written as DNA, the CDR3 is TGTGCCAGCAGCCCCACAGGGGGCAACACCGGGGAGCTGTTTTTT.

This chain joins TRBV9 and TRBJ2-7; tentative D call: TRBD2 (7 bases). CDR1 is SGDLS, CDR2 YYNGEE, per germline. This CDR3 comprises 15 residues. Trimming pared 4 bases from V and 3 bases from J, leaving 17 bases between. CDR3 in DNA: TGTGCCAGCAGCCCTGGGGGGGGGCCTGGCTACGAGCAGTACTTC. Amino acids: CASSPGGGPGYEQYF.

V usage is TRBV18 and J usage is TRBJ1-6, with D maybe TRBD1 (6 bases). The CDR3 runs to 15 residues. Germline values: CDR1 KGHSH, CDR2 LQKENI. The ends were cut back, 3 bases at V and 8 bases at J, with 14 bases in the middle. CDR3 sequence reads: CASSPRQDRDSPLHF. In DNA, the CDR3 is TGTGCCAGCTCACCTAGACAGGATCGGGATTCACCCCTCCACTTT.

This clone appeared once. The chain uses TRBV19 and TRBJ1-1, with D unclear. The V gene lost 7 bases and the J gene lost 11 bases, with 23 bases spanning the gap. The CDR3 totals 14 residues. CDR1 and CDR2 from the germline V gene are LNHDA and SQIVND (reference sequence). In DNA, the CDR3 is TGTGCCAGTATTAAAGGCGACCCCCAATTCGGGGCTTTCTTT. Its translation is CASIKGDPQFGAFF.

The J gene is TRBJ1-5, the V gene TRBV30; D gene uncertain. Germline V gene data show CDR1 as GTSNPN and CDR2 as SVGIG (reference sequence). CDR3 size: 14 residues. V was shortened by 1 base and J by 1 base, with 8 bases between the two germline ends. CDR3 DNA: TGTGCCTGGAGTGGAGTTATCAGCAATCAGCCCCAGCATTTT. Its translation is CAWSGVISNQPQHF.

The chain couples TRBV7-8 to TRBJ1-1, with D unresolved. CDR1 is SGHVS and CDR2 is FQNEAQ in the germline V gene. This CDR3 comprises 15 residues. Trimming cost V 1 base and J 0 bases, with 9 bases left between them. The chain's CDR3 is CASSLVQSMNTEAFF. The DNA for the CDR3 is TGTGCCAGCAGCTTAGTTCAAAGCATGAACACTGAAGCTTTCTTT.

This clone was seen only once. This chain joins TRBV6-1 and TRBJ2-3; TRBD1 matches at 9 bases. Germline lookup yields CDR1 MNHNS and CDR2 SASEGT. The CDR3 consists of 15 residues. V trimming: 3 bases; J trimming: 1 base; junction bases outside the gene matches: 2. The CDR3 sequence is CASSDGDRGTDTQYF. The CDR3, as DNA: TGTGCCAGCAGTGACGGGGACAGGGGCACAGATACGCAGTATTTT.

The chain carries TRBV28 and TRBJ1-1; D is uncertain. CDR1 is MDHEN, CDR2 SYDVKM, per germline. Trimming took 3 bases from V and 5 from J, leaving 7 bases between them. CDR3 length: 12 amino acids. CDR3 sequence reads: CASSFRGTEAFF. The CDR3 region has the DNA TGTGCCAGCAGTTTTCGGGGAACTGAAGCTTTCTTT.

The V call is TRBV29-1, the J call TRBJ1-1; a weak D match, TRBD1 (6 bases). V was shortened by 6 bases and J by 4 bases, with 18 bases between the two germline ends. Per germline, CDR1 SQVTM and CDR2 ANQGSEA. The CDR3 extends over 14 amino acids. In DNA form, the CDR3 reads TGCAGCGTCTGGTGGTCGGGACAACCCACTGAAGCTTTCTTT. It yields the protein CSVWWSGQPTEAFF.

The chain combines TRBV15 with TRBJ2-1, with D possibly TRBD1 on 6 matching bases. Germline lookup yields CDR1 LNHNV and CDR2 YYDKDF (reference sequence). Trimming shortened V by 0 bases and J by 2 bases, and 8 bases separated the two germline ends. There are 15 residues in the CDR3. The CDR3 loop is CATSRDRGTYNEQFF. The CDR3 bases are TGTGCCACCAGCAGAGACAGGGGTACCTACAATGAGCAGTTCTTC.

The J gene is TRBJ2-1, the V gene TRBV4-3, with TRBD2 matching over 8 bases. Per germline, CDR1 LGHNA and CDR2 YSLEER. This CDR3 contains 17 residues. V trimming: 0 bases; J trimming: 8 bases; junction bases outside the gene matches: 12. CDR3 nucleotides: TGCGCCAGCAGCCAAGATGACAGCGGGGGTAAGCGGGATGAGCAGTTCTTC. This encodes CASSQDDSGGKRDEQFF.

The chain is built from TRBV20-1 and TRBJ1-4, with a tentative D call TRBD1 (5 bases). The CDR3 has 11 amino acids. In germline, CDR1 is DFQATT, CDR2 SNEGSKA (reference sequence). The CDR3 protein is CRGGSSEKLFF. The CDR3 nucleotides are TGCAGGGGGGGGAGCAGCGAAAAACTGTTTTTT.

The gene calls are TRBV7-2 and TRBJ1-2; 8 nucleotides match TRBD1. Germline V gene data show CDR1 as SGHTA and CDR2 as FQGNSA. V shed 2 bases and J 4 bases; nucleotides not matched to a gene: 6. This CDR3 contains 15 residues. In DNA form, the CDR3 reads TGTGCCAGCAGCTTAAACCAGGGGGCTTCCTATGGCTACACCTTC. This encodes CASSLNQGASYGYTF.

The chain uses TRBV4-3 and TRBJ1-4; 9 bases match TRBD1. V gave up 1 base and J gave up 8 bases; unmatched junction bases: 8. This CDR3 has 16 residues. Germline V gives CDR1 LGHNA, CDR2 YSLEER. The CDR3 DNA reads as TGCGCCAGCAGCCAAGGGGAGGGACAGGGAAGGGAAAAACTGTTTTTT. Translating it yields CASSQGEGQGREKLFF.

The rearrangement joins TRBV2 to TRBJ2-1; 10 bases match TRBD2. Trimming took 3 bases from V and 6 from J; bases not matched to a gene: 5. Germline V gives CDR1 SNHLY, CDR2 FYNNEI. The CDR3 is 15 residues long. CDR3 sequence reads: CASSDLAGVGNEQFF. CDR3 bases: TGTGCCAGCAGTGACCTAGCGGGAGTCGGCAATGAGCAGTTCTTC.

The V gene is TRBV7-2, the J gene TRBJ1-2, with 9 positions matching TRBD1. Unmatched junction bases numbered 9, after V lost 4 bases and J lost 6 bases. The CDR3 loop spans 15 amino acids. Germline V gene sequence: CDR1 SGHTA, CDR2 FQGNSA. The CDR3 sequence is CASSSGTGKVDGYTF. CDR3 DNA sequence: TGTGCCAGCAGCTCCGGGACAGGGAAAGTCGATGGCTACACCTTC.

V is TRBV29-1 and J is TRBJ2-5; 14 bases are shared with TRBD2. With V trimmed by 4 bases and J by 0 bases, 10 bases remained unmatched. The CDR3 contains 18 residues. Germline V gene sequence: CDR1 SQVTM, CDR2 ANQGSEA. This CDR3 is CSVVGGTSGGRYQETQYF. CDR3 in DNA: TGCAGCGTTGTCGGTGGGACTAGCGGGGGCCGGTACCAAGAGACCCAGTACTTC. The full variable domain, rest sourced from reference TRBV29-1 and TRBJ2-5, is SAVISQKPSRDICQRGTSLTIQCQVDSQVTMMFWYRQQPGQSLTLIATANQGSEATYESGFVIDKFPISRPNLTFSTLTVSNMSPEDSSIYLCSVVGGTSGGRYQETQYFGPGTRLLVL.

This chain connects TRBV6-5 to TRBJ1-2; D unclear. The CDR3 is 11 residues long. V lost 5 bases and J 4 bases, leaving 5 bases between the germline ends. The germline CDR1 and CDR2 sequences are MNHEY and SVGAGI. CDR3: CASSTGYGYTF. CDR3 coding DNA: TGTGCCAGCAGTACGGGCTATGGCTACACCTTC.

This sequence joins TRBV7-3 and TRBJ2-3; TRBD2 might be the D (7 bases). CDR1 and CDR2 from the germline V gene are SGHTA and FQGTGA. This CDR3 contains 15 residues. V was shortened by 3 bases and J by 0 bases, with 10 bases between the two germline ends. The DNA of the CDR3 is TGTGCCAGCAGCTTCGAGGGGGGGAGCACAGATACGCAGTATTTT. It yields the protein CASSFEGGSTDTQYF.

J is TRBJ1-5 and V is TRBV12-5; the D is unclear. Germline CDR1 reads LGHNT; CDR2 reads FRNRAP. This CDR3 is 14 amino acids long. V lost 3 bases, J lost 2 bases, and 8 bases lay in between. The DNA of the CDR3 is TGTGCTAGTGGTTTATTCGGAGGCAATCAGCCCCAGCATTTT. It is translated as CASGLFGGNQPQHF. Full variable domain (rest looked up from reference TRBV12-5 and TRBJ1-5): DARVTQTPRHKVTEMGQEVTMRCQPILGHNTVFWYRQTMMQGLELLAYFRNRAPLDDSGMPKDRFSAEMPDATLATLKIQPSEPRDSAVYFCASGLFGGNQPQHFGDGTRLSIL.

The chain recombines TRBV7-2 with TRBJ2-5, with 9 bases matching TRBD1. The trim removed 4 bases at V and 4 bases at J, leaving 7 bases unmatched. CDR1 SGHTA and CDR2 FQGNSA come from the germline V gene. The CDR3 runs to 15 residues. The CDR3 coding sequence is TGTGCCAGCAGCTCCGGACAGGGGTTGAGAGAGACCCAGTACTTC. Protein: CASSSGQGLRETQYF.

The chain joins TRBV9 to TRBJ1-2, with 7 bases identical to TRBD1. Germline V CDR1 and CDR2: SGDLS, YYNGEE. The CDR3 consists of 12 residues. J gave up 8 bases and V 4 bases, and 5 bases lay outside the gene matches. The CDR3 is CASSIPGGGYTF. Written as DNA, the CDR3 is TGTGCCAGCAGCATCCCAGGGGGGGGCTACACCTTC.

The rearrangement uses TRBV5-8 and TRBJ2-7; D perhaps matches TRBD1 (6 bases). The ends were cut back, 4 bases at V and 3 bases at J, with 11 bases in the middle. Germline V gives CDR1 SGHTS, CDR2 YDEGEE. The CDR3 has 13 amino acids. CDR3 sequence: CASSIATGYEQYF. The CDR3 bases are TGTGCCAGCAGCATAGCGACAGGCTACGAGCAGTACTTC.

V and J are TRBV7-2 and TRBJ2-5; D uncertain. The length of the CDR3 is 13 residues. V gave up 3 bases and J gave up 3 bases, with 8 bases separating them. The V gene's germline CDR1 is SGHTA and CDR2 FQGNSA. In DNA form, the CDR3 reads TGTGCCAGCAGCTTTAAAAGAGAAGAGACCCAGTACTTC. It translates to CASSFKREETQYF.